This T cell receptor (beta chain) was retrieved from a study of shared clonotypes between healthy human individuals. Overall study: CD8 memory received one plate per donor, CD8 naive two, CD4 memory three and CD4 naive three.

The study's findings and limits: Naive subsets, compared against memory subsets, generally had larger estimated richness values. The naive CD4 repertoires of a handful of donors were compared, and around 5% of clonotypes were shared.

Notes on this clone: No antigen is known for it.

For sorted subsets, about 0.2 ug DNA per replicate equaled approximately 32,000 T cell genomes. The protocol was immunoSEQ multiplex PCR, while the TCRdb copy is restricted to in-frame clones and leaves out a portion. The sample shows around 1 million clones, over 60% of them seen only once. This receptor was taken from a man aged 18-30 years in good health. Sample: memory CD4+ T cells sorted from blood. This sample's subset: CD45RA-negative fraction.

CDR3 sequence (DNA): TGTGCCAGCAGCGTAGGAACTAGCGGGGGGGCACAAGAGACCCAGTACTTC. This sequence encodes CASSVGTSGGAQETQYF. The chain couples TRBV9 to TRBJ2-5; 13 bases line up with TRBD2. Germline CDR1 reads SGDLS; CDR2 reads YYNGEE. The V segment lost 0 bases and the J segment 2 bases; nucleotides outside the gene matches: 4. The length of the CDR3 is 17 residues.